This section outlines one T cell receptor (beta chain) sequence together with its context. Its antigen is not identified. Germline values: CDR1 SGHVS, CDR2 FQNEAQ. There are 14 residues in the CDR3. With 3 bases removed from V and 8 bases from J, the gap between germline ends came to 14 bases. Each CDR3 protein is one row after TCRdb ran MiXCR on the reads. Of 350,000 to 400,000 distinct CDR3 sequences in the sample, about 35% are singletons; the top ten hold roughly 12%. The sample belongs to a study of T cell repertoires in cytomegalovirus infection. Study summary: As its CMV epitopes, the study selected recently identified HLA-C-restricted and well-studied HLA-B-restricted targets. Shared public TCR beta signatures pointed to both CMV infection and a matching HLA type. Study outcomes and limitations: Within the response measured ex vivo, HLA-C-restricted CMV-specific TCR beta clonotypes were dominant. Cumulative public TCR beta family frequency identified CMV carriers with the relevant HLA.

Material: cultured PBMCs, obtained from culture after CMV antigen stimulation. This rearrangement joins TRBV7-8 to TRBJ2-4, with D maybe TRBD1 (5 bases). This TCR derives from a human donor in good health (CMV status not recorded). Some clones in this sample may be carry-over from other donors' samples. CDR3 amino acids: CASSFRQGRDIQYF. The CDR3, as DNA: TGTGCCAGCAGCTTCCGGCAGGGAAGGGACATTCAGTACTTC.